What follows are 19 T cell receptor beta chains derived from one specimen sequenced in a study of cytomegalovirus exposure and HLA in healthy donors. The PCR made use of 60 Vbeta and 13 Jbeta primers. This table comes from immunoSEQ multiplex PCR, and its TCRdb copy is limited to in-frame clones, with some not included. The repertoire holds some 110,000 clones, with around 78% as singletons. Input material: PBMCs. These receptors all come from a male donor in good health and CMV-seronegative.

In regard to this clone: One junction end disagrees with the germline gene, perhaps due to a read error. The DNA of the CDR3 is TGTTCCAGCAGCTCCCCGGACAGGGGAGGGGATACGCAGTATTTT. This encodes CSSSSPDRGGDTQYF. J is TRBJ2-3 and V is TRBV7-9; the match to TRBD1 covers 9 bases. There are 15 residues in the CDR3. CDR1 is SEHNR and CDR2 is FQNEAQ in the germline V gene (reference sequence).

The V gene is TRBV10-2, the J gene TRBJ2-3, with TRBD2 matching over 7 bases. This CDR3 has 14 amino acids. V shed 2 bases, J shed 6 bases, and the junction held 5 bases outside the gene matches. The germline V gene has CDR1 WSHSY and CDR2 SAAADI. CDR3 amino acids: CASSEVREGDTQYF. Written as DNA, the CDR3 is TGCGCCAGCAGTGAGGTCAGGGAGGGGGATACGCAGTATTTT.

The genes are TRBV10-3 and TRBJ1-5; 7 bases line up with TRBD1. Unmatched junction bases numbered 8, after V lost 0 bases and J lost 0 bases. The CDR3 has 18 residues. The V gene's germline CDR1 is ENHRY and CDR2 SYGVKD. As DNA, the CDR3 is TGTGCCATCAGTGAGTCTGGGTTAAACAGGGGTAGCAATCAGCCCCAGCATTTT. This encodes CAISESGLNRGSNQPQHF.

This rearrangement joins TRBV6-1 to TRBJ2-3, with D unclear. Trimming cost V 4 bases and J 1 base, with 15 bases left between them. Germline assignment: CDR1 MNHNS and CDR2 SASEGT. The CDR3 spans 16 residues. The CDR3 sequence: CASSVPKNSRTDTQYF. In DNA form, the CDR3 reads TGTGCCAGCAGTGTACCAAAGAATAGCCGCACAGATACGCAGTATTTT.

This chain uses TRBV18 with TRBJ1-2; no clear D. Per germline, CDR1 KGHSH and CDR2 LQKENI. The CDR3 sequence is 15 residues long. V was cut by 0 bases and J by 0 bases, with 8 bases left in between. The CDR3 nucleotides read TGTGCCAGCTCACCACCCGCAACTACTAACTATGGCTACACCTTC. Its translation: CASSPPATTNYGYTF.

The rearrangement links TRBV29-1 to TRBJ2-1; D is perhaps TRBD1 (5 bases). There are 14 residues in the CDR3. The germline gives CDR1 SQVTM, CDR2 ANQGSEA. The V end was cut by 2 bases, the J end by 6 bases, with 14 bases between. The CDR3 loop reads CSVERSDIRNEQFF. For the CDR3, the DNA is TGCAGCGTTGAAAGATCGGACATCCGCAATGAGCAGTTCTTC.

The V and J genes are TRBV9 and TRBJ2-1; 8 bases line up with TRBD2. The trim removed 4 bases at V and 4 bases at J, leaving 10 bases unmatched. CDR3 length: 16 amino acids. Germline V lookup: CDR1 SGDLS, CDR2 YYNGEE. The CDR3 DNA sequence: TGTGCCAGCAGCCGTACGGGAGCGGGAGTATACAATGAGCAGTTCTTC. This gives the protein CASSRTGAGVYNEQFF. The full variable domain, with the rest looked up from reference TRBV9 and TRBJ2-1, is DSGVTQTPKHLITATGQRVTLRCSPRSGDLSVYWYQQSLDQGLQFLIQYYNGEERAKGNILERFSAQQFPDLHSELNLSSLELGDSALYFCASSRTGAGVYNEQFFGPGTRLTVL.

The V call is TRBV7-2, the J call TRBJ2-7, with TRBD2 matching over 9 bases. In germline, CDR1 is SGHTA, CDR2 FQGNSA. V gave up 2 bases and J gave up 2 bases; unmatched junction bases: 7. This CDR3 has 16 amino acids. CDR3 bases: TGTGCCAGCAGCTTAAGTCGTCTAGCGGGGACCTACGAGCAGTACTTC. It encodes CASSLSRLAGTYEQYF.

V usage is TRBV10-2 and J usage is TRBJ2-5, with 9 bases fitting TRBD2. The CDR3 is made up of 15 amino acids. Trimming removed 2 bases from V and 5 bases from J; junction bases left unmatched: 6. Germline V gene lookup returns CDR1 WSHSY and CDR2 SAAADI. The DNA for the CDR3 is TGCGCCAGCAGTGAGGTAGCGGGAGTTGGGGAGACCCAGTACTTC. Translating it yields CASSEVAGVGETQYF.

The sample holds one count of this clone. The chain combines TRBV4-3 with TRBJ1-2; TRBD1 might be the D (5 bases). CDR3 length: 16 amino acids. V lost 4 bases to trimming and J lost 7 bases, with 22 bases between them. Germline V gene data show CDR1 as LGHNA and CDR2 as YSLEER. The CDR3 DNA is TGCGCCAGCAGCCGGGAGGGGCGCCAAGTGGGGAGTGGCTACACCTTC. As protein: CASSREGRQVGSGYTF.

The chain has TRBV6-5 and TRBJ2-7; D ambiguous. Trimming cost V 0 bases and J 3 bases, with 12 bases left between them. CDR1 is MNHEY and CDR2 is SVGAGI in the germline V gene. This CDR3 spans 15 amino acids. The CDR3 nucleotides read TGTGCCAGCAGTTACTCGAGTGTACGAGGCTACGAGCAGTACTTC. As protein: CASSYSSVRGYEQYF.

This clone has just a few counts. The rearrangement uses TRBV9 and TRBJ2-2; 9 nucleotides match TRBD2. After removal of 4 bases from V and 5 bases from J, the junction contained 9 bases not matched to a gene. The length of the CDR3 is 16 residues. Germline V CDR1 and CDR2: SGDLS, YYNGEE. CDR3 protein: CASSTRGGRDTGELFF. The DNA of the CDR3 is TGTGCCAGCAGCACTAGAGGCGGGAGGGATACCGGGGAGCTGTTTTTT.

This clone ranks as medium-sized. V and J are TRBV27 and TRBJ1-5; 7 bases are a match to TRBD1. With 0 bases clipped from V and 6 bases from J, the junction kept 2 bases outside the gene matches. This CDR3 is built from 14 residues. Germline CDR1 is MNHEY and CDR2 is SMNVEV (reference sequence). The CDR3 coding sequence is TGTGCCAGCAGTTTATCACAGGGGACTCAGCCCCAGCATTTT. Protein: CASSLSQGTQPQHF.

The chain is built from TRBV11-3 and TRBJ1-4; the D gene is possibly TRBD1 (6 bases). Looked up from germline, CDR1 is SGHNT and CDR2 is YENEEA. This CDR3 has 15 residues. Trimming took off 4 bases at V and 8 bases at J, with 17 bases between the two ends. The CDR3 coding sequence is TGTGCCAGCAGCTCCCGCAGGGGCTGGGAGGAAAAACTGTTTTTT. It translates to CASSSRRGWEEKLFF.

V usage is TRBV14 and J usage is TRBJ2-3; the D is unclear. The CDR3 spans 13 residues. Germline values: CDR1 SGHDN, CDR2 FVKESK. Trimming removed 1 base at V and 4 bases at J, with 6 bases between. The CDR3 loop reads CASSQGGSDTQYF. The CDR3, as DNA: TGTGCCAGCAGCCAAGGCGGCTCAGATACGCAGTATTTT.

This clone was seen only a few times. This chain uses TRBV6-1 with TRBJ1-5, with D perhaps matching TRBD1 (6 bases). V was cut by 1 base and J by 2 bases, with 18 bases left in between. The CDR3 is 18 residues long. Germline CDR1 and CDR2: MNHNS and SASEGT. In DNA form, the CDR3 reads TGTGCCAGCAGTGAAGTCTCTGGGGGGGGCTTAGGCAATCAGCCCCAGCATTTT. Amino acid sequence: CASSEVSGGGLGNQPQHF.

The J gene is TRBJ2-7, the V gene TRBV4-2; TRBD2 matches 14 bases. CDR3 length: 21 residues. CDR1 and CDR2 (germline): LGHNA, YNFKEQ. Trimming cost V 4 bases and J 0 bases; bases outside gene matches: 17. CDR3 coding DNA: TGTGCCAGCAGCCTCTTAGGGCTCGAGACTAGCGGGAGGGATAGCTCCTACGAGCAGTACTTC. It encodes CASSLLGLETSGRDSSYEQYF.

On this clone: The same CDR3 arises from other DNA sequences in this sample as well. The gene calls are TRBV18 and TRBJ1-4, with D possibly TRBD1 on 5 matching bases. The germline V gene has CDR1 KGHSH and CDR2 LQKENI. V was clipped by 2 bases and J by 8 bases, with 12 bases between them. This CDR3 contains 14 residues. CDR3 sequence reads: CASSPGQGGEKLFF. DNA for the CDR3: TGTGCCAGCTCACCAGGCCAGGGAGGAGAAAAACTGTTTTTT.

This clone has a handful of counts. V gene TRBV10-1 combines with J gene TRBJ2-7; 9 bases line up with TRBD1. Germline-derived CDR1 and CDR2 are WNHNN and SYGVQD (reference sequence). The V gene end was trimmed by 0 bases and the J gene end by 6 bases; junction bases not matched to a gene: 3. The length of the CDR3 is 14 residues. The CDR3: CASSESRTGVEQYF. The CDR3 coding sequence is TGCGCCAGCAGTGAGTCAAGGACAGGGGTCGAGCAGTACTTC.